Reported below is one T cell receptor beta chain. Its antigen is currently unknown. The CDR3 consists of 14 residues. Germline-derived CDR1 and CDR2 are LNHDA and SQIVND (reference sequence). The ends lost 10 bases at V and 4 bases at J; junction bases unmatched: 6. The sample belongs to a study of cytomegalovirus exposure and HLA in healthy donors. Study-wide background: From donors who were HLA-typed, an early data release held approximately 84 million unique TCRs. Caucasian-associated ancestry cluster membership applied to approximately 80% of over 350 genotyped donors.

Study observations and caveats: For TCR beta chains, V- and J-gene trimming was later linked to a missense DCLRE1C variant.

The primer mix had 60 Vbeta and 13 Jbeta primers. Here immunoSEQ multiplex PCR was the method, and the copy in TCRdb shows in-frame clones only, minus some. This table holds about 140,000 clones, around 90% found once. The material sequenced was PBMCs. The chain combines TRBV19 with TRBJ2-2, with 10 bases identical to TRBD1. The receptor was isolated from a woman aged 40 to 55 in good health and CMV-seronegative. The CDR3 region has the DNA TGTGCCACCCGGGACAGGGGCCTCACCGGGGAGCTGTTTTTT. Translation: CATRDRGLTGELFF.